Listed below are T cell receptor beta chains from one sample, sequenced in a study of T-cell memory formation after mild COVID-19. TCRdb analysed the 5' RACE reads with MiXCR anew, one entry per CDR3 protein. The sample shows under 250,000 distinct CDR3 sequences, more than 8% of them seen only once. The source material was PBMCs or a T cell subset sorted from them (not recorded which). Every receptor here comes from a young man who had mild COVID-19 (a few samples of this study predate the infection). Cell type and time point are not known. The CDR3 runs from the conserved cysteine through the conserved F or W. D genes are given only for firm matches. Size is omitted from some rows. Given values are once, few, many or a class for expanded clones.

abundance | j_gene | d_gene | v_gene | CDR3aa | CDR3nt
few | TRBJ2-7 | TRBD1 | TRBV11-2 | CASSNTAGTGYEQYF | TGTGCCAGCAGCAATACCGCCGGGACAGGTTACGAGCAGTACTTC
- | TRBJ2-3 | - | TRBV2 | CASSVLQTRTDTQYF | TGTGCCAGCAGTGTACTCCAGACTCGCACAGATACGCAGTATTTT
few | TRBJ1-5 | TRBD1 | TRBV18 | CASSPGQGAWYQHF | TGTGCCAGCTCACCGGGACAGGGGGCCTGGTACCAGCATTTT
many | TRBJ1-2 | - | TRBV29-1 | CSVEDGNYGYTF | TGCAGCGTTGAGGACGGGAACTATGGCTACACCTTC
few | TRBJ2-3 | - | TRBV20-1 | CSANAGTTDTQYF | TGCAGTGCTAACGCAGGGACCACAGATACGCAGTATTTT
few | TRBJ1-4 | - | TRBV7-9 | CASSLSQGLNEKLFF | TGTGCCAGCAGCTTATCTCAGGGACTTAATGAAAAACTGTTTTTT
few | TRBJ2-1 | TRBD1 | TRBV5-1 | CASSLVQGARDEQFF | TGCGCCAGCAGCTTGGTGCAGGGGGCTAGGGATGAGCAGTTCTTC
few | TRBJ1-1 | TRBD1 | TRBV7-9 | CASSIPGQGKAFF | TGTGCCAGCAGCATACCGGGACAGGGGAAAGCTTTCTTT
few | TRBJ2-5 | TRBD1 | TRBV7-6 | CASSPGTGLRETQYF | TGTGCCAGCAGCCCCGGGACAGGCCTGAGAGAGACCCAGTACTTC
- | TRBJ2-3 | TRBD2 | TRBV4-2 | CASSQGLDLDTQYF | TGTGCCAGCAGCCAGGGACTAGACCTAGATACGCAGTATTTT
few | TRBJ2-4 | - | TRBV11-3 | CASSPSSGGNIQYF | TGTGCCAGCAGCCCTAGCTCAGGGGGGAACATTCAGTACTTC
many | TRBJ2-3 | - | TRBV12-3/TRBV12-4 | CASSSSAGEADTQYF | -
many | TRBJ2-3 | - | TRBV2 | CASSEATSTDTQYF | TGTGCCAGCAGTGAAGCAACTAGCACAGATACGCAGTATTTT
many | TRBJ2-3 | TRBD1 | TRBV7-7 | CASSPTGFTDTQYF | TGTGCTAGCAGCCCGACAGGGTTCACAGATACGCAGTATTTT
- | TRBJ2-5 | - | TRBV7-9 | CAVVAGETQYF | TGTGCCGTCGTGGCGGGAGAGACCCAGTACTTC
- | TRBJ2-2 | - | TRBV4-1 | CASSQASRHTGELFF | TGCGCCAGCAGCCAAGCATCCAGACACACCGGGGAGCTGTTTTTT
few | TRBJ2-4 | - | TRBV6-2/TRBV6-3 | CASSYLNVQYF | TGTGCCAGCAGTTACTTAAATGTACAGTACTTC
- | TRBJ2-6 | - | TRBV9 | CASSVDPSAANVLTF | TGTGCCAGCAGCGTAGATCCATCTGCGGCCAACGTCCTGACTTTC
- | TRBJ1-6 | - | TRBV2 | CASRALRSDNSPLHF | TGTGCCAGCAGAGCGTTGCGGTCCGATAATTCACCCCTCCACTTT
few | TRBJ1-3 | - | TRBV7-9 | CASSTRTAGNTIYF | TGTGCCAGCAGCACCCGGACAGCAGGAAACACCATATATTTT
few | TRBJ2-5 | TRBD2 | TRBV2 | CASSEQRGPKETQYF | TGTGCCAGCAGTGAACAGCGGGGTCCAAAAGAGACCCAGTACTTC
- | TRBJ2-1 | - | TRBV18 | CASSREENEQFF | TGTGCCAGCTCAAGGGAAGAAAATGAGCAGTTCTTC
- | TRBJ2-7 | - | TRBV29-1 | CSVERTGSSYEQYF | TGCAGCGTTGAACGGACTGGGAGCTCCTACGAGCAGTACTTC
many | TRBJ2-7 | TRBD1 | TRBV27 | CASGKGAGTGSYEQYF | TGTGCCAGCGGGAAGGGTGCCGGGACAGGGTCCTACGAGCAGTACTTC
many | TRBJ2-3 | - | TRBV4-3 | CASSQEEGTRDTQYF | TGCGCCAGCAGCCAAGAGGAGGGCACAAGAGATACGCAGTATTTT
- | TRBJ2-5 | TRBD2 | TRBV20-1 | CSASSGGAETQYF | TGCAGTGCTAGTAGCGGGGGGGCTGAGACCCAGTACTTC
few | TRBJ2-1 | TRBD2 | TRBV12-3/TRBV12-4 | CASSPLTSGGARPINEQFF | TGTGCCAGCAGTCCCCTGACTAGCGGGGGGGCCAGACCAATCAATGAGCAGTTCTTC
few | TRBJ1-1 | - | TRBV5-1 | CASSSAAGATEAFF | TGCGCCAGCAGCTCAGCGGCCGGGGCCACAGAAGCTTTCTTT
few | TRBJ2-2 | TRBD2 | TRBV7-2 | CASNPLAGGPRELFF | TGTGCCAGCAACCCCCTAGCGGGGGGGCCCCGGGAGCTGTTTTTT
many | TRBJ2-5 | - | TRBV15 | CATSREDAQETQYF | TGTGCCACCAGCAGAGAGGATGCGCAAGAGACCCAGTACTTC
- | TRBJ2-1 | - | TRBV7-2 | CASNPWASYNEQFF | TGTGCCAGCAATCCATGGGCCTCCTACAATGAGCAGTTCTTC
few | TRBJ1-6 | TRBD1 | TRBV27 | CASSSADRGVSPLHF | TGTGCCAGCAGTTCCGCGGACAGGGGTGTTTCACCCCTCCACTTT
few | TRBJ2-3 | - | TRBV5-1 | CASSLGVQGTGTQYF | TGCGCCAGCAGCTTGGGAGTCCAGGGGACGGGTACGCAGTATTTT
few | TRBJ2-3 | - | TRBV3-1 | CASSQGWTDTQYF | TGTGCCAGCAGCCAAGGGTGGACGGATACGCAGTATTTT
- | TRBJ2-1 | - | TRBV7-3 | CASSLGSSLLNEQFF | TGTGCCAGCAGCTTAGGTAGTAGCTTATTAAATGAGCAGTTCTTC
- | TRBJ1-5 | TRBD1 | TRBV20-1 | CSAMGQGNQPQHF | TGCAGTGCTATGGGACAGGGGAATCAGCCCCAGCATTTT
few | TRBJ2-6 | - | TRBV4-3 | CASSQDALSGANVLTF | TGCGCCAGCAGCCAAGATGCCCTCTCTGGGGCCAACGTCCTGACTTTC
few | TRBJ1-6 | - | TRBV20-1 | CSASARTANSPLHF | TGCAGTGCTTCCGCCCGGACGGCCAATTCACCCCTCCACTTT
- | TRBJ1-1 | - | TRBV7-2 | CASSLARGDTEAFF | TGTGCCAGCAGCTTAGCGCGAGGGGACACTGAAGCTTTCTTT
few | TRBJ1-1 | - | TRBV7-6 | CASSLSQDTEAFF | TGTGCCAGCAGCTTAAGTCAGGACACTGAAGCTTTCTTT
many | TRBJ1-2 | TRBD1 | TRBV15 | CATSRDKGQVIYGYTF | TGTGCCACCAGCAGAGACAAGGGACAGGTTATCTATGGCTACACCTTC
few | TRBJ2-7 | - | TRBV11-2 | CASSTGAVGYEQYF | TGTGCCAGCAGCACTGGAGCGGTAGGATACGAGCAGTACTTC
- | TRBJ2-7 | - | TRBV12-3/TRBV12-4 | CASSLGVSSYEQYF | TGTGCCAGCAGTTTAGGGGTAAGCTCCTACGAGCAGTACTTC
- | TRBJ1-6 | - | TRBV18 | CASSRAGGSPLHF | TGTGCCAGCTCGCGGGCCGGGGGTTCACCCCTCCACTTT
- | TRBJ1-5 | - | TRBV11-2 | CASSDTGLGQPQHF | TGTGCCAGCAGCGACACAGGGTTGGGACAGCCCCAGCATTTT
- | TRBJ2-3 | TRBD2 | TRBV7-3 | CASSLGTGGDTQYF | TGTGCCAGCAGCTTAGGTACCGGGGGGGATACGCAGTATTTT
- | TRBJ1-6 | - | TRBV12-3/TRBV12-4 | CASSLTGTNSPLHF | TGTGCCAGCAGTTTAACAGGGACTAATTCACCCCTCCACTTT
- | TRBJ2-6 | - | TRBV6-5 | CASKGRGRLISGANVLTF | TGTGCCAGCAAGGGGCGGGGCAGGCTAATATCTGGGGCCAACGTCCTGACTTTC